Listed below are T cell receptor beta chains from one sample, sequenced in a study of OX40 agonist ivuxolimab in advanced cancers. The method was immunoSEQ multiplex PCR; TCRdb's version includes in-frame clones alone and lacks a portion of them. The data contain about 50,000 clones, about nine tenths of them seen just once; the ten biggest clones take up about three fifths. The sequences come from CD4+ or CD8+ T cells sorted from blood, collected in a trial of the OX40 agonist ivuxolimab. The receptors stem from an adult with an advanced solid tumor such as melanoma, head and neck, liver or kidney cancer. The CDR3 runs from the conserved cysteine through the conserved F or W. Each record gives: V gene, J gene, D gene, clone size, CDR3 DNA, CDR3 protein. D genes are given only for firm matches. Part of the rows lack a size; the others show once, few, many or a class for expanded clones.

TRBV9,TRBJ2-1,.,.,TGTGCCAGCAGCGAAAAATTAAGCAGGGGGGAGGGCCTGGGCAATGAGCAGTTCTTC,CASSEKLSRGEGLGNEQFF
TRBV19,TRBJ2-1,TRBD2,once,TGTGCTAGTAGGCCTAGCGGGTCTTACAATGAGCAGTTCTTC,CASRPSGSYNEQFF
TRBV7-9,TRBJ2-1,TRBD2,.,TGTGCCAGCAGCTTAGACTTGCGGGGGGGCTGGGAGGATGAGCAGTTCTTC,CASSLDLRGGWEDEQFF
TRBV4-2,TRBJ1-2,TRBD1,.,TGTGCCAGCAGCCAAGATCCCGGAGGACAGGGGAGCTATGGCTACACCTTC,CASSQDPGGQGSYGYTF
TRBV25-1,TRBJ1-5,.,.,TGTGCCAGCTCTACGACGGCGGGCAATCAGCCCCAGCATTTT,CASSTTAGNQPQHF
TRBV6-1,TRBJ1-2,.,.,TGTGCCAGCAGGATACAGGGTAACTATGGCTACACCTTC,CASRIQGNYGYTF
TRBV9,TRBJ2-1,TRBD2,.,TGTGCCAGCACCAGCGGGAGTATTAACAATGAGCAGTTCTTC,CASTSGSINNEQFF
TRBV10-2,TRBJ2-7,.,once,TGCGCCAGCAGTGAGTCGATTGCAGGGCACGAGCAGTACTTC,CASSESIAGHEQYF
TRBV11-2,TRBJ2-7,.,.,TGTGCCAGCAGCCCGGACGGCCAGCAGTACTTC,CASSPDGQQYF
TRBV7-9,TRBJ2-2,TRBD1,.,TGTGCCAGCAGCTCCGGACAGGGATTGAACACCGGGGAGCTGTTTTTT,CASSSGQGLNTGELFF
TRBV6-6,TRBJ2-5,.,.,TGTGCCAGCAGTTACCGCACCAGGTCGGAGACCCAGTACTTC,CASSYRTRSETQYF
TRBV7-2,TRBJ1-4,.,.,TGTGCCAGCAGCGCGTATTCAACTAATGAAAAACTGTTTTTT,CASSAYSTNEKLFF
TRBV4-2,TRBJ2-5,.,.,TGTGCCAGCAGCCAAGAGGGCAGACAAGAGACCCAGTACTTC,CASSQEGRQETQYF
TRBV7-9,TRBJ1-2,TRBD1,.,TGTGCCAGCAGCATAGGGACAGGTGACTTCTATGGCTACACCTTC,CASSIGTGDFYGYTF
TRBV7-2,TRBJ2-7,.,.,TGTGCCAGCAGCTTCTGGGTCCTTTACGAGCAGTACTTC,CASSFWVLYEQYF
TRBV6-1,TRBJ2-7,TRBD1,.,TGTGCCAGCAGTGAACCAGGGACAGGCTACGAGCAGTACTTC,CASSEPGTGYEQYF
TRBV7-2,TRBJ2-3,.,.,TGTGCCAGCAGCTTATCGGGGGCGGGGGATACGCAGTATTTT,CASSLSGAGDTQYF
TRBV7-9,TRBJ1-2,TRBD1,.,TGTGCCAGCAGCTTAGTCCCGGGACAGTCCTATGGCTACACCTTC,CASSLVPGQSYGYTF
TRBV5-1,TRBJ2-3,TRBD1,.,TGCGCCAGCAGCCTAACGACAGGGGCAGACACAGATACGCAGTATTTT,CASSLTTGADTDTQYF
TRBV7-9,TRBJ1-4,.,.,TGTGCCAGCAGCTTAGCGGATACTAATGAAAAACTGTTTTTT,CASSLADTNEKLFF
TRBV5-1,TRBJ2-7,TRBD2,.,TGCGCCAGCAGCCTGCGGGGGGTCAACTACGAGCAGTACTTC,CASSLRGVNYEQYF
TRBV5-1,TRBJ2-4,.,.,TGCGCCAGCAGCGTCGGCGGGCAGGGGGGAACCAAAAACATTCAGTACTTC,CASSVGGQGGTKNIQYF
TRBV29-1,TRBJ1-2,.,.,TGCAGCGTCCGCTCGAGCAGCGACTATGGCTACACCTTC,CSVRSSSDYGYTF